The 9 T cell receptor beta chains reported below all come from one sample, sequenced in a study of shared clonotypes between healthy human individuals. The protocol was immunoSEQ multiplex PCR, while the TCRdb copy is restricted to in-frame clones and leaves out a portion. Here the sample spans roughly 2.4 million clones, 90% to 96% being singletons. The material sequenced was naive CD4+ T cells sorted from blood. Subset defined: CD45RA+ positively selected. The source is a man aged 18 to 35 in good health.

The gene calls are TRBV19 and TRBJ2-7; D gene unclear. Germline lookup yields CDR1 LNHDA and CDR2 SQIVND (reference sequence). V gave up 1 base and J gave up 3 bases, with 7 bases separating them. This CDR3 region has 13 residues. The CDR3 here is CASSIGADYEQYF. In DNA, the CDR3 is TGTGCCAGTAGTATAGGGGCCGACTACGAGCAGTACTTC.

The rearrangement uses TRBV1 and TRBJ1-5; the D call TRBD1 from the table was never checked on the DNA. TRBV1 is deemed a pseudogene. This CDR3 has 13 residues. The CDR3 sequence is CTSSQEASQPQHF. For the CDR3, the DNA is TGCACCAGCAGCCAAGAGGCAAGTCAGCCCCAGCATTTT.

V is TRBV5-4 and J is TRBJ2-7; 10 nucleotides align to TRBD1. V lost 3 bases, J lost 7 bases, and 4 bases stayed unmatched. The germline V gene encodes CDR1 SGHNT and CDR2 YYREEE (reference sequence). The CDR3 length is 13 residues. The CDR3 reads CASSSDRGVEQYF. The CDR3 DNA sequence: TGTGCCAGCAGCTCGGACAGGGGGGTTGAGCAGTACTTC.

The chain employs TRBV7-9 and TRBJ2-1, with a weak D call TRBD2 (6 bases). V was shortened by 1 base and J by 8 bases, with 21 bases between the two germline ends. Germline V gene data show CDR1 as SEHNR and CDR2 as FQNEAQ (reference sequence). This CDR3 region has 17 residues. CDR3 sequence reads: CASSLEFGRGGWDEQFF. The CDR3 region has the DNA TGTGCCAGCAGCTTAGAGTTCGGCCGGGGAGGATGGGATGAGCAGTTCTTC.

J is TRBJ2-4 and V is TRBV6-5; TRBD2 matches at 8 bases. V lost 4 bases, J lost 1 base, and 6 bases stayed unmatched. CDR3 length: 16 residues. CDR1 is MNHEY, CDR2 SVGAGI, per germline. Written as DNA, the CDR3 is TGTGCCAGCAGTTCCGGTCGGGGGGGGGCCAAAAACATTCAGTACTTC. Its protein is CASSSGRGGAKNIQYF.

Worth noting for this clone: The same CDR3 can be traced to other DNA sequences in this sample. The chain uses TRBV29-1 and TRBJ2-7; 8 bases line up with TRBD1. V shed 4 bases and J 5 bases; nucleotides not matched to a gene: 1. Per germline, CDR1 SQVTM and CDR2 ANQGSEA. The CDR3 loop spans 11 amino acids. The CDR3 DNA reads TGCAGCGTTGGACAGGGGAACGAGCAGTACTTC. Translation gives CSVGQGNEQYF.

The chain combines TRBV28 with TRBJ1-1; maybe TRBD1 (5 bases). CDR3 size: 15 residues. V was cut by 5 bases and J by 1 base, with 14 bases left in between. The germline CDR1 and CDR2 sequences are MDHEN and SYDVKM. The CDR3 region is CASSQVGGWNTEAFF. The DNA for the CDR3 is TGTGCCAGCAGTCAGGTGGGGGGGTGGAACACTGAAGCTTTCTTT.

Here the CDR3 reads CAISDPNQPQHF. In DNA, the CDR3 is TGTGCCATCAGTGACCCAAATCAGCCCCAGCATTTT. The V and J genes are TRBV10-3 and TRBJ1-5; D is unresolved. V was cut by 3 bases and J by 4 bases, with 4 bases left in between. CDR3 length: 12 amino acids. The germline gives CDR1 ENHRY, CDR2 SYGVKD.

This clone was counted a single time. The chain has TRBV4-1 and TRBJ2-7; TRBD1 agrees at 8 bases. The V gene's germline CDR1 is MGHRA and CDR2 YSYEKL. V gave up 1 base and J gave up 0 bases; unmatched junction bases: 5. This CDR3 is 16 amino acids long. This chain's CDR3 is CASSQAAQGASYEQYF. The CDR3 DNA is TGCGCCAGCAGCCAAGCGGCGCAGGGGGCCTCCTACGAGCAGTACTTC.